This TCR beta chain was profiled in a study of shared clonotypes between healthy human individuals. The wider study: Researchers assigned three CD4 naive, three CD4 memory, two CD8 naive and one CD8 memory plate to each donor.

The CDR3 has 14 residues. With 6 bases clipped from V and 1 base from J, the junction kept 4 bases outside the gene matches. The V gene's germline CDR1 is MNHEY and CDR2 SVGAGI. This clone came up a few times. What it binds is not known. Findings and caveats of the study: Relative to their counterparts shared across all four donors, non-shared clonotypes exhibited diminished generation probabilities. About 5% of naive CD4 clonotypes were shared across several donors.

Using immunoSEQ multiplex PCR, the repertoire was profiled, and TCRdb retains in-frame clones only, with some absent. Here the sample spans about 990,000 clones, roughly 74% being singletons. The J gene is TRBJ1-1, the V gene TRBV6-5; 8 positions match TRBD1. Sequenced material: memory CD4+ T cells from PBMCs. Subset meaning: CD45RA-negative fraction. The TCR was taken from a man aged 18 to 30 in good health. Some clones in this sample may be carry-over from other donors' samples. In nucleotides, the CDR3 is TGTGCCAGCAGGGACAGGGAGAGGAACACTGAAGCTTTCTTT. Its translation: CASRDRERNTEAFF.